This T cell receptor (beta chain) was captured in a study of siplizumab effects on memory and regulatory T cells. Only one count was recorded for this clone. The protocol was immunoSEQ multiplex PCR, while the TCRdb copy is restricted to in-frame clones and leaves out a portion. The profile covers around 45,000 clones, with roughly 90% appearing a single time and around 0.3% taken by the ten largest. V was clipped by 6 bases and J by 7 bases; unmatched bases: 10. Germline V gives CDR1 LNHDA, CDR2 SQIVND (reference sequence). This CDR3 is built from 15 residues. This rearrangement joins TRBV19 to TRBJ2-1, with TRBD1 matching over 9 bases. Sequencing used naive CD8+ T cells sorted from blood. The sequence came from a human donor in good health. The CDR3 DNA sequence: TGTGCCAGTAGCCCACAGGGGGCGCTTCGGAATGAGCAGTTCTTC. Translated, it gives CASSPQGALRNEQFF.